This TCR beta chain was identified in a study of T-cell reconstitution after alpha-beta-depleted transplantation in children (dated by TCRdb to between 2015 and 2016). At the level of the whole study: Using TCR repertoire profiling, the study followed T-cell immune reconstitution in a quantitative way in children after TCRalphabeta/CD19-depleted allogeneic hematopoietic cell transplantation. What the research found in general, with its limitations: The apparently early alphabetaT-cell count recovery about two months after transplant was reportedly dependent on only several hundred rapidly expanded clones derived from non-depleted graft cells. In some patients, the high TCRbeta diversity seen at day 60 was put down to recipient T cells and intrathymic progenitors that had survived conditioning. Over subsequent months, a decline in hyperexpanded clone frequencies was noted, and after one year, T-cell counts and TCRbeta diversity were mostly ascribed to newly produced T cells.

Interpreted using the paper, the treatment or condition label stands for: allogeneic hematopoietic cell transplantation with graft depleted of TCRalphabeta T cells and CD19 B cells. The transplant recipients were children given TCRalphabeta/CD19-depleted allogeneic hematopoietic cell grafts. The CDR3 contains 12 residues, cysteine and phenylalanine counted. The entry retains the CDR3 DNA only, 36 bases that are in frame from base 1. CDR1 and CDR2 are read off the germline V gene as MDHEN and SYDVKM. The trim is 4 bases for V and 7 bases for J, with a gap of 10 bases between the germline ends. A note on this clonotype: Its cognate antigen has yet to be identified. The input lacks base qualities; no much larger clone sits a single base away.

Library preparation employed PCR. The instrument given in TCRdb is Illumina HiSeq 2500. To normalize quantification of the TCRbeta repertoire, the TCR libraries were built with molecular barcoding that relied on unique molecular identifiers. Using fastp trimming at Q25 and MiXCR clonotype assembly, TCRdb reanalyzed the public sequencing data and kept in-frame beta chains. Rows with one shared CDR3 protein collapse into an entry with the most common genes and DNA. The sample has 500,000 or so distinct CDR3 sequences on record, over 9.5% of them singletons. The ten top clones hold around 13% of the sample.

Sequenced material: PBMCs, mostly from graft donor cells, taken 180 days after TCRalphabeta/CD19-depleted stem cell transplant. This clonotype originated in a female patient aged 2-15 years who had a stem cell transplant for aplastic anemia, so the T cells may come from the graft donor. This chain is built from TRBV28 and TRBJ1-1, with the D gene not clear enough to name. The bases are TGTGCCAGCAGTTCGGGCCTTCTTGAAGCTTTCTTT. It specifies CASSSGLLEAFF.